What follows describes a single TCR beta chain. Its antigen is as yet unknown. The PCR contained 60 Vbeta and 13 Jbeta primers. Generated by immunoSEQ multiplex PCR, the TCRdb table keeps only in-frame clones and is missing some. This repertoire includes some 72,000 clones. The data are from a study of cytomegalovirus exposure and HLA in healthy donors. Study-level results: Follow-up analysis later connected one missense variant in DCLRE1C with trimming of TCR beta V- and J-genes. Productive rates of about 87% or about 30% were seen for most TCR beta V segments in an earlier analysis.

The CDR3 contains 15 residues. V lost 2 bases and J lost 8; bases outside the gene matches: 4. In germline, CDR1 is SGHRS, CDR2 YFSETQ. The chain couples TRBV5-1 to TRBJ2-1; TRBD2 matches at 13 bases. This TCR was sampled from a boy aged 5-17 years in good health and CMV-seronegative. Sequencing was performed on PBMCs. In DNA form, the CDR3 reads TGCGCCAGCAGCTTACTAGCGGGGGGGCCTTATGAGCAGTTCTTC. Encoded protein: CASSLLAGGPYEQFF.